The 2 T cell receptor beta chains given below trace back to one sample, sequenced in a study of blood T cell repertoires in COVID-19. Some clones are missing from TCRdb's copy, which holds only in-frame ones; the method was immunoSEQ multiplex PCR. The table lists approximately 110,000 clones, roughly 72% of them singletons. The specimen sequenced was peripheral blood. The receptor source for this set is a man older than 75 with COVID-19, enrolled during active disease.

V is TRBV5-1 and J is TRBJ2-1, with 7 bases lining up with TRBD2. V was pared by 0 bases and J by 5 bases, with 8 bases of the junction left unmatched. The germline V gene has CDR1 SGHRS and CDR2 YFSETQ. The CDR3 runs 16 residues. The chain's CDR3 is CASSLAGRAGNNEQFF. The CDR3 DNA is TGCGCCAGCAGCTTGGCTGGGAGGGCAGGCAACAATGAGCAGTTCTTC.

V usage is TRBV5-4 and J usage is TRBJ2-3; 7 nucleotides agree with TRBD2. CDR3 length: 16 residues. V lost 0 bases and J lost 2; bases outside the gene matches: 6. Germline V CDR1 and CDR2: SGHNT, YYREEE (reference sequence). The CDR3 DNA reads as TGTGCCAGCAGCTTGGCCGGAACTAGCGTCACAGATACGCAGTATTTT. Its translation: CASSLAGTSVTDTQYF.